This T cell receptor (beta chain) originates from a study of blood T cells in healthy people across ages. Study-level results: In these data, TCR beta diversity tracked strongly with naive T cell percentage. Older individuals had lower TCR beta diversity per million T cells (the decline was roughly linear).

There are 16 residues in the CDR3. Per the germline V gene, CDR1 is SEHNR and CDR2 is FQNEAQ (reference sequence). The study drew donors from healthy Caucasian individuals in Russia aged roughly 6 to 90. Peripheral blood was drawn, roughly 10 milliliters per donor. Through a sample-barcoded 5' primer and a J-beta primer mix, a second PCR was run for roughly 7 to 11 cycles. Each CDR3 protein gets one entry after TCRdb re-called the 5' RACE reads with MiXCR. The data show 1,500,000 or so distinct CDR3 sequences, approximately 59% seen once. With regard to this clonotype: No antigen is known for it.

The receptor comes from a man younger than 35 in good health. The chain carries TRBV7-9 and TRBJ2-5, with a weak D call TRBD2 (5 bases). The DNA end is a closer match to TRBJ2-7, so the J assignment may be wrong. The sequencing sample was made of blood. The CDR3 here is CASSPIEGSRTNEQYF. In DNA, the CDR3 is TGTGCCAGCAGCCCAATAGAGGGATCTCGGACCAACGAGCAGTACTTC.